This T cell receptor (beta chain) was obtained from a study of cytomegalovirus exposure and HLA in healthy donors. Notes on the study in general: Reports credit the classifier with highly specific, highly sensitive diagnosis of cytomegalovirus status. TCR beta chains numbering under 200 were designated cytomegalovirus-associated.

The method was immunoSEQ multiplex PCR; TCRdb's version includes in-frame clones alone and lacks a portion of them. The sample contains around 93,000 clones, about 85% of which appear only once. V trimming: 9 bases; J trimming: 6 bases; junction bases outside the gene matches: 19. CDR3 length: 17 residues. The germline gives CDR1 SGHRS, CDR2 YFSETQ. This clone was detected a few times. What it recognizes is unknown. The sequenced material came from PBMCs. The V gene is TRBV5-1, the J gene TRBJ2-2; 8 bases line up with TRBD1. This TCR was sampled from a man aged 18 to 35 in good health and CMV-seropositive. CDR3 amino acids: CATRHVDWTGSAGELFF. The CDR3 coding sequence is TGCGCCACCAGGCACGTAGACTGGACAGGGAGCGCCGGGGAGCTGTTTTTT.